This T cell receptor (beta chain) originates from a study of sequential checkpoint blockade in melanoma. Repertoires were generated with immunoSEQ multiplex PCR, while TCRdb's copy carries only in-frame clones and drops some. The repertoire holds 21,000 or so clones, with around 80% as singletons. This CDR3 comprises 15 residues. Trimming removed 11 bases from V and 5 bases from J, with 22 bases in between. Germline V gene lookup returns CDR1 SNHLY and CDR2 FYNNEI. The treatment denotes: randomized to nivolumab then ipilimumab (arm A) or the reverse (arm B). This sequence originates from a human donor with melanoma. The V and J genes are TRBV2 and TRBJ2-1; D is possibly TRBD2 (6 bases). Sequenced material: CD8+ T cells sorted from blood (inferred from file names), taken from a patient given nivolumab and ipilimumab in sequence. The CDR3 region has the DNA TGTGCCGTCCTGTTGGCAGGGACTCCCCACAATGAGCAGTTCTTC. Its translation: CAVLLAGTPHNEQFF.